The 17 T cell receptor beta chains below all came from one sample that was sequenced in a study of T cells in women clearing cervical HPV infection. Method: immunoSEQ multiplex PCR; TCRdb's copy keeps in-frame clones and lacks some. The table gives about 20,000 clones; the top ten clones make up around 3.3% of it. The sequenced sample consisted of blood buffy coat. The source is a woman between 18 and 75 years old with a cervical HPV16 infection that either progressed to CIN3+ or cleared (not recorded which).

Remarks on this clone: With the read ending 3 residues before the CDR3 end, the germline J gene is used to fill in that end. The rearrangement joins TRBV20-1 to TRBJ2-7, with 8 bases identical to TRBD2. Germline assignment: CDR1 DFQATT and CDR2 SNEGSKA (reference sequence). The CDR3 consists of 15 residues. J was trimmed by 6 bases and V by 1 base; bases with no gene match: 11. CDR3 in amino acids: CSARGWGTSLGEQYF. The CDR3 DNA, read in part, is TGCAGTGCTAGAGGTTGGGGGACTAGTCTGGGCGAG.

A word on this clone: The observed sequence ends 3 residues before the CDR3 terminus, with the missing tail filled in from the germline J gene. The chain joins TRBV7-9 to TRBJ2-3, with D unresolved. Germline CDR1 reads SEHNR; CDR2 reads FQNEAQ (reference sequence). Trimming removed 4 bases from V and 3 bases from J, with 8 bases in between. The CDR3 totals 13 residues. CDR3: CASSSSGTDTQYF. The DNA read from the CDR3 is TGTGCCAGCAGCTCGTCAGGAACAGATACG.

Comment on this clone: The read comes to an end 3 residues before the CDR3 does, leaving the germline J gene to fill in the end. The V and J genes are TRBV2 and TRBJ1-1; D may be TRBD1 (5 bases). The germline V and J ends were trimmed by 4 bases and 5 bases, with 11 bases remaining between them. Germline V CDR1 and CDR2: SNHLY, FYNNEI. This CDR3 is built from 13 residues. CDR3 DNA (partial): TGTGCCAGCAGTGGGGGGGTCTTGACTGAA. Its protein product is CASSGGVLTE. In full, the CDR3 reads CASSGGVLTEAFF.

To note about this clone: The read stops 3 residues short of the end of the CDR3; the missing end is completed from the germline J gene. The chain employs TRBV19 and TRBJ2-3; 8 bases line up with TRBD2. Germline V gene data show CDR1 as LNHDA and CDR2 as SQIVND (reference sequence). Losses at the gene ends were 8 bases for V and 1 base for J; bases not matched to a gene: 2. The CDR3 has 13 amino acids. The part of the CDR3 DNA that was read is TGTGCCAGTGCAGCGGGGGGCACAGATACG. Its protein is CASAAGGTDT. The complete CDR3 reads CASAAGGTDTQYF.

A word on this clone: Read data end 3 residues before the CDR3 end; the end is taken from the germline J gene. The V gene is TRBV5-4, the J gene TRBJ1-2; TRBD1 matches at 7 bases. The V gene's germline CDR1 is SGHNT and CDR2 YYREEE (reference sequence). This CDR3 spans 13 amino acids. The V gene end was trimmed by 2 bases and the J gene end by 7 bases; junction bases not matched to a gene: 5. The CDR3 here is CASSFSTGSGYTF. The sequenced CDR3 bases are TGTGCCAGCAGCTTTTCGACAGGGAGTGGC.

Remarks on this clone: The missing CDR3 end, 3 residues past where the read stops, is filled in from the germline J gene. This chain connects TRBV2 to TRBJ2-5; 7 bases line up with TRBD1. Germline CDR1 reads SNHLY; CDR2 reads FYNNEI. The CDR3 covers 15 residues. V shed 5 bases and J 5 bases; nucleotides not matched to a gene: 11. Incomplete CDR3 DNA: TGTGCCAGCAGTCCCGGCACAGGGGTGAGGGAGACC. Amino acids: CASSPGTGVRET. The whole CDR3 region reads CASSPGTGVRETQYF.

The sequenced part of the CDR3 DNA is TGTGCCAGCAGTGAGAGGACTAGCGGGGGTATCACAGATACG. Protein: CASSERTSGGITDT. The whole CDR3 sequence is CASSERTSGGITDTQYF. The chain couples TRBV25-1 to TRBJ2-3; 13 nucleotides align to TRBD2. The CDR3 end is not reached by the read, which stops 3 residues before it; the germline J gene fills it in. V was pared by 3 bases and J by 2 bases, with 5 bases of the junction left unmatched. Germline V gene data show CDR1 as MGHDK and CDR2 as SYGVNS. This CDR3 is 17 amino acids long.

With regard to this clone: From the germline J gene comes the end of the CDR3, since the read stops 3 residues before it. The chain has TRBV2 and TRBJ1-2, with D tentatively TRBD1 (6 bases). Per the germline V gene, CDR1 is SNHLY and CDR2 is FYNNEI. The CDR3 totals 12 residues. CDR3 in amino acids: CASRRQGSGYTF. Partial CDR3 DNA: TGTGCCAGCAGGCGGCAGGGGAGCGGC.

With regard to this clone: The read ends 3 residues early relative to the CDR3; the germline J gene fills the gap. This chain links TRBV20-1 with TRBJ2-2; TRBD2 agrees at 9 bases. The CDR3 covers 14 residues. In germline, CDR1 is DFQATT, CDR2 SNEGSKA (reference sequence). Germline trimming cut 3 bases from V and 6 bases from J; bases unmatched to any gene: 5. The sequenced CDR3 bases are TGCAGTGCTAGGGCGGGGGGGCTTCCCGGGGAG. Translation gives CSARAGGLPGE. The whole CDR3 protein reads CSARAGGLPGELFF.

A note on this clone: Read data end 3 residues before the CDR3 end; the end is taken from the germline J gene. The chain uses TRBV7-9 and TRBJ1-2; 7 bases are a match to TRBD1. Germline CDR1 SEHNR, CDR2 FQNEAQ (reference sequence). V dropped 5 bases and J dropped 4; count of bases not matched to a gene: 7. The CDR3 sequence is 14 residues long. Partial CDR3 DNA: TGTGCCAGCAGCGCGGTACAGGGGCTCTATGGC. This encodes CASSAVQGLYG. The entire CDR3 sequence reads CASSAVQGLYGYTF.

To note about this clone: The missing CDR3 end, 3 residues past where the read stops, is filled in from the germline J gene. Other DNA sequences in this sample translate to the same CDR3. This chain joins TRBV18 and TRBJ2-4, with D possibly matching TRBD1 (6 bases). The CDR3 length is 19 residues. Deletions cut 6 bases from V and 1 base from J, with 25 bases between. Germline V gives CDR1 KGHSH, CDR2 LQKENI. CDR3 bases read: TGTGCCAGCTCCCCATTGGGACAATTCAGCGTTGCGGCCAAAAACATT. Residues: CASSPLGQFSVAAKNI. The entire CDR3 is CASSPLGQFSVAAKNIQYF.

The CDR3 loop is CASSEQASNNEQFF. The covered CDR3 bases are TGTGCCAGCAGTGAACAGGCGAGTAACAATGAG. This chain connects TRBV6-4 to TRBJ2-1; TRBD1 is a possible D gene (5 bases). The CDR3 is cut off 3 residues early in the read; its end comes from the germline J gene. The CDR3 is made up of 14 amino acids. Germline V gene data show CDR1 as MRHNA and CDR2 as SNTAGT. Trimming removed 3 bases from V and 5 bases from J, with 11 bases in between.

CDR3 bases read: TGTGCCAGCAGCGTGACAGGGGGGGGTCAGCCC. As protein: CASSVTGGGQP. The entire CDR3 sequence reads CASSVTGGGQPQHF. J is TRBJ1-5 and V is TRBV11-2; 9 nucleotides match TRBD1. The read terminates 3 residues ahead of where the CDR3 ends, so the germline J gene completes it. Trimming cost V 5 bases and J 6 bases; bases outside gene matches: 5. Germline CDR1 and CDR2: SGHAT and FQNNGV. The CDR3 runs 14 residues.

The CDR3 is CASSERQDGYTF. CDR3 DNA (partial): TGTGCCAGCAGTGAGAGGCAGGATGGC. This chain joins TRBV2 and TRBJ1-2, with D unresolved. The CDR3 goes on 3 residues after the read ends, and that part is filled in from the germline J gene. Germline V gene lookup returns CDR1 SNHLY and CDR2 FYNNEI. The germline V and J ends were trimmed by 3 bases and 6 bases, with 8 bases remaining between them. This CDR3 spans 12 amino acids.

To note about this clone: The CDR3 extends 3 residues past the end of the read, so its final part is completed from the germline J gene. This chain uses TRBV2 with TRBJ2-2; D possibly corresponds to TRBD2 (7 bases). Germline lookup yields CDR1 SNHLY and CDR2 FYNNEI. Trimming removed 7 bases at V and 1 base at J, with 16 bases between. This CDR3 is built from 16 residues. Partial CDR3 DNA: TGTGCCAGCATGGGCGCGGGGGCCGAGAACACCGGGGAG. This encodes CASMGAGAENTGE. The CDR3 reads in full as CASMGAGAENTGELFF.

Remarks on this clone: The missing CDR3 end, 3 residues past where the read stops, is filled in from the germline J gene. The chain couples TRBV20-1 to TRBJ2-3; TRBD2 matches at 11 bases. Losses at the gene ends were 5 bases for V and 4 bases for J; bases not matched to a gene: 11. There are 16 residues in the CDR3. Germline V gene sequence: CDR1 DFQATT, CDR2 SNEGSKA (reference sequence). The CDR3 sequence is CSAGRSSGGMADTQYF. The sequenced CDR3 bases are TGCAGTGCTGGGAGATCTAGCGGGGGGATGGCAGATACG.

As concerns this clone: The read gets to within 3 residues of the CDR3 end, and the germline J gene fills in the rest. The rearrangement links TRBV10-3 to TRBJ2-1; 10 bases are a match to TRBD1. V lost 5 bases and J lost 5; bases outside the gene matches: 6. The CDR3 contains 15 residues. CDR1 is ENHRY, CDR2 SYGVKD, per germline. This CDR3 is CAISRQGARDNEQFF. Incomplete CDR3 DNA: TGTGCCATCAGTCGACAGGGGGCAAGGGACAATGAG.